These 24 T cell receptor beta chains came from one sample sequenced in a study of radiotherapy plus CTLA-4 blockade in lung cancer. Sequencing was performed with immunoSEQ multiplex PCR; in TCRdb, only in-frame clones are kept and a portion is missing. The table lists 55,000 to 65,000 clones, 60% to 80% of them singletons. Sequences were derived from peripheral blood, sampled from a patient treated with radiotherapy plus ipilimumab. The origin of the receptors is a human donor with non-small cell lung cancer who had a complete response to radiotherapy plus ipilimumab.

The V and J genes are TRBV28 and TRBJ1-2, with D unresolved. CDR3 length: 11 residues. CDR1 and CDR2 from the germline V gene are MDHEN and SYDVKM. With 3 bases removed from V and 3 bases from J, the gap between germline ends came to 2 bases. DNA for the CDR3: TGTGCCAGCAGTTTCTACTATGGCTACACCTTC. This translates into CASSFYYGYTF.

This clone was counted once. The chain's CDR3 is CASRAGRARNEQFF. For the CDR3, the DNA is TGTGCCAGCAGAGCCGGCAGGGCGAGAAATGAGCAGTTCTTC. V is TRBV6-1 and J is TRBJ2-1, with D tentatively TRBD1 (5 bases). Germline V lookup: CDR1 MNHNS, CDR2 SASEGT. Trimming shortened V by 6 bases and J by 7 bases, and 16 bases separated the two germline ends. The CDR3 loop spans 14 amino acids.

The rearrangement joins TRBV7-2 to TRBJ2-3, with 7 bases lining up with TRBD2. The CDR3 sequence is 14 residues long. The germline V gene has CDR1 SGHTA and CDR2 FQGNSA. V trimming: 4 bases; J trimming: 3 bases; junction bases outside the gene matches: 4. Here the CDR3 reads CASSWWGGTDTQYF. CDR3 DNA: TGTGCCAGCAGCTGGTGGGGGGGTACAGATACGCAGTATTTT.

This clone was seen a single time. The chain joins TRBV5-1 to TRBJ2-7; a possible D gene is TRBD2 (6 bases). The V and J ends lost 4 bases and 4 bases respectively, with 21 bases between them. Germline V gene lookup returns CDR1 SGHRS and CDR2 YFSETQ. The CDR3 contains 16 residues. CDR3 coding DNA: TGCGCCAGCAGCCCCACGCCGAAGGGACTTAATTACGAGCAGTACTTC. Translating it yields CASSPTPKGLNYEQYF.

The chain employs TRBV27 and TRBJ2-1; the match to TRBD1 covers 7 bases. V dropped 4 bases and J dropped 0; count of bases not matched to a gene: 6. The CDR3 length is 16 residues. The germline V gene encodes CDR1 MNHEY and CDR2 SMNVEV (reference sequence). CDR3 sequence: CASSSRTGSSYNEQFF. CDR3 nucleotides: TGTGCCAGCAGTTCCCGGACAGGTAGCTCCTACAATGAGCAGTTCTTC.

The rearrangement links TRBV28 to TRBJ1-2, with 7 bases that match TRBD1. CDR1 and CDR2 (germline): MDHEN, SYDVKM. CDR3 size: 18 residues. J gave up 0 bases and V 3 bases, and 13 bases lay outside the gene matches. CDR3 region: CASSFPHLTGRTNYGYTF. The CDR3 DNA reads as TGTGCCAGCAGTTTCCCCCACCTGACAGGGAGAACTAACTATGGCTACACCTTC.

CDR3 in DNA: TGTGCCACCAGCAGCCGACAGATTAATCAGCCCCAGCATTTT. Its protein is CATSSRQINQPQHF. The rearrangement joins TRBV15 to TRBJ1-5; D may be TRBD1 (5 bases). CDR3 length: 14 residues. Trimming took off 3 bases at V and 4 bases at J, with 10 bases between the two ends. CDR1 and CDR2 from the germline V gene are LNHNV and YYDKDF (reference sequence).

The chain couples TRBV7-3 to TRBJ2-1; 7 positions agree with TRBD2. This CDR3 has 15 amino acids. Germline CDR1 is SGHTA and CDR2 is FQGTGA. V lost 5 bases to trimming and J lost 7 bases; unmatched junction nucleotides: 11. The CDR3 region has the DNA TGTGCCAGCAGCCCCGGGACTACAACTCTAAATGAGCAGTTCTTC. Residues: CASSPGTTTLNEQFF.

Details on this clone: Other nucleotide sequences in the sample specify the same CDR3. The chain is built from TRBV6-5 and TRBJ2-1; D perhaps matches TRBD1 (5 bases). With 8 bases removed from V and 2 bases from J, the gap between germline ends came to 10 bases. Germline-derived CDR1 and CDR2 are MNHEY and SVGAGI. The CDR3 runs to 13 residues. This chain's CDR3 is CASRQGPYNEQFF. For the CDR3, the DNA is TGTGCCAGCCGGCAGGGCCCCTACAATGAGCAGTTCTTC.

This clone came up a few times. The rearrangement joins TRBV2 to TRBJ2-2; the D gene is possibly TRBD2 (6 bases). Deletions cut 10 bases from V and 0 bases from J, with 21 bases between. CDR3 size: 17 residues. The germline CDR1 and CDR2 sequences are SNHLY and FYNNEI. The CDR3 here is CANDSGTGDANTGELFF. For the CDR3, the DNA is TGTGCCAACGACTCCGGGACGGGAGACGCGAACACCGGGGAGCTGTTTTTT.

The CDR3 coding sequence is TGTGCCAGCAGCGTAGACCGAAGCGGGGGGGCTAGCACAGATACGCAGTATTTT. It specifies CASSVDRSGGASTDTQYF. The chain combines TRBV9 with TRBJ2-3; 10 nucleotides align to TRBD2. This CDR3 contains 18 residues. The germline gives CDR1 SGDLS, CDR2 YYNGEE. Trimming cost V 0 bases and J 0 bases; bases outside gene matches: 7.

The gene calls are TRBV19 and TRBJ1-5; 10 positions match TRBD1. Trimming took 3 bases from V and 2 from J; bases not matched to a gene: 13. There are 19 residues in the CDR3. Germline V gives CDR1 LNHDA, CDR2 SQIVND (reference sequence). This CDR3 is CASSMSGTGVRGGNQPQHF. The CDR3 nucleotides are TGTGCCAGTAGTATGAGCGGGACAGGGGTTCGTGGTGGCAATCAGCCCCAGCATTTT. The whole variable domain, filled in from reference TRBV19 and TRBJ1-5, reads DGGITQSPKYLFRKEGQNVTLSCEQNLNHDAMYWYRQDPGQGLRLIYYSQIVNDFQKGDIAEGYSVSREKKESFPLTVTSAQKNPTAFYLCASSMSGTGVRGGNQPQHFGDGTRLSIL.

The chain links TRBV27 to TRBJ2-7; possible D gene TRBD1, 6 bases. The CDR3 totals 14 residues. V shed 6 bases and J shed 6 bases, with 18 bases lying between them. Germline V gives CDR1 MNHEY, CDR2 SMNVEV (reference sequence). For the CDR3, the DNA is TGTGCCAGCAGAACCCCAGGGGTGTTTGGCGAGCAGTACTTC. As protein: CASRTPGVFGEQYF.

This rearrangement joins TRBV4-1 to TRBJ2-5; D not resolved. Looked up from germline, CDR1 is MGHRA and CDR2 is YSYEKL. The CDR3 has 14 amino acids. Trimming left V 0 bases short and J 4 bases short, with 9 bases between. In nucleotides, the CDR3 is TGCGCCAGCAGCCAAGATCTCACAAGAGAGACCCAGTACTTC. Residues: CASSQDLTRETQYF.

CDR3 residues: CASSSIAGGPYNEQFF. In nucleotides, the CDR3 is TGCGCCAGCAGCAGTATAGCGGGAGGTCCCTACAATGAGCAGTTCTTC. The chain joins TRBV5-1 to TRBJ2-1; 10 bases are a match to TRBD2. V lost 4 bases, J lost 2 bases, and 6 bases stayed unmatched. The CDR3 sequence is 16 residues long. In germline, CDR1 is SGHRS, CDR2 YFSETQ.

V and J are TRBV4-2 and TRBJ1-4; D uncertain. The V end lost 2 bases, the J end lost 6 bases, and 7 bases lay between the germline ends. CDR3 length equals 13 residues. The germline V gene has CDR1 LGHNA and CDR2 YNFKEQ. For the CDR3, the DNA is TGTGCCAGCAGCCAATTCTTATATGAAAAACTGTTTTTT. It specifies CASSQFLYEKLFF.

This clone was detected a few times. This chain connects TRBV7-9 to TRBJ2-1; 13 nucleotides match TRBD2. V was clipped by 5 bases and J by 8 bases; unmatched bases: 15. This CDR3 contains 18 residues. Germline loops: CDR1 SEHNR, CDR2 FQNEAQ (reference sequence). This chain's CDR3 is CASSPLLSTSGRWYEQFF. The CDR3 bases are TGTGCCAGCAGCCCCCTCTTATCGACTAGCGGGAGGTGGTATGAGCAGTTCTTC.

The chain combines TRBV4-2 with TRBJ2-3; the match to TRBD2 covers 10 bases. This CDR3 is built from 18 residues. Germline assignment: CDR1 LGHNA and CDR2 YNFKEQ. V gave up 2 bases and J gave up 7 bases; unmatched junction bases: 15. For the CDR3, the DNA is TGTGCCAGCAGCCAACGTAGTGCGGCTAGCGGGGGCCTGAATACGCAGTATTTT. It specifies CASSQRSAASGGLNTQYF.

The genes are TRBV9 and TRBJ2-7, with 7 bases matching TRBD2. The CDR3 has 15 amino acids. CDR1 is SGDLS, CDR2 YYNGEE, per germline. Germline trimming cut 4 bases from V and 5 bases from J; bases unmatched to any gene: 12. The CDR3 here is CASSPAGRSSHEQYF. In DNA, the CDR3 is TGTGCCAGCAGCCCAGCGGGACGGTCTAGCCACGAGCAGTACTTC.

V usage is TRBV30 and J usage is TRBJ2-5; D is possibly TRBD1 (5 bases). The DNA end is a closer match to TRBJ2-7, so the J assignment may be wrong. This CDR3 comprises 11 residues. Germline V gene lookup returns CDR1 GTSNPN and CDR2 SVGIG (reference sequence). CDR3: CAWSARVEQYF. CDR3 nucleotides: TGTGCCTGGAGTGCCAGGGTCGAGCAGTACTTC.

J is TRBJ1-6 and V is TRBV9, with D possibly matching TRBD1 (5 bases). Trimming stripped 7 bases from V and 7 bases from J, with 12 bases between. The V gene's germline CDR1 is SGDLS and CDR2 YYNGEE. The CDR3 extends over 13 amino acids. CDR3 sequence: CASDQGGNSPLHF. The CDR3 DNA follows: TGTGCCAGCGACCAGGGCGGAAATTCACCCCTCCACTTT.

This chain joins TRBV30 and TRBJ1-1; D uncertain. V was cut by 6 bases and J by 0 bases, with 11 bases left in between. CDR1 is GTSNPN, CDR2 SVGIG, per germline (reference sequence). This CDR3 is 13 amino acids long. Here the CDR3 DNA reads TGTGCCTGCCGGAGAGGCATGAACACTGAAGCTTTCTTT. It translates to CACRRGMNTEAFF.

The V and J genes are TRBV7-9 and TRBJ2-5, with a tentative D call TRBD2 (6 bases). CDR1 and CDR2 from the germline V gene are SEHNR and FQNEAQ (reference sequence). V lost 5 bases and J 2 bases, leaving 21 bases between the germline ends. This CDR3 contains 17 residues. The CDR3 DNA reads TGTGCCAGCAGCACAGCGGCGGCTAACGGGAGACAAGAGACCCAGTACTTC. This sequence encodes CASSTAAANGRQETQYF.

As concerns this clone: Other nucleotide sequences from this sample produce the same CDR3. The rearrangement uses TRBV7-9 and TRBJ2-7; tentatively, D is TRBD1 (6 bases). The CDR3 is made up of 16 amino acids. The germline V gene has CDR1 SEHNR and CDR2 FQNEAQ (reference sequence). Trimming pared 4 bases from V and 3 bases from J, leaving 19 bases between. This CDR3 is CASSSSYSDRYYEQYF. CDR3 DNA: TGTGCCAGCAGCTCATCCTATTCCGACAGGTACTACGAGCAGTACTTC. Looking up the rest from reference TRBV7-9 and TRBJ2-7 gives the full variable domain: DTGVSQNPRHKITKRGQNVTFRCDPISEHNRLYWYRQTLGQGPEFLTYFQNEAQLEKSRLLSDRFSAERPKGSFSTLEIQRTEQGDSAMYLCASSSSYSDRYYEQYFGPGTRLTVT.